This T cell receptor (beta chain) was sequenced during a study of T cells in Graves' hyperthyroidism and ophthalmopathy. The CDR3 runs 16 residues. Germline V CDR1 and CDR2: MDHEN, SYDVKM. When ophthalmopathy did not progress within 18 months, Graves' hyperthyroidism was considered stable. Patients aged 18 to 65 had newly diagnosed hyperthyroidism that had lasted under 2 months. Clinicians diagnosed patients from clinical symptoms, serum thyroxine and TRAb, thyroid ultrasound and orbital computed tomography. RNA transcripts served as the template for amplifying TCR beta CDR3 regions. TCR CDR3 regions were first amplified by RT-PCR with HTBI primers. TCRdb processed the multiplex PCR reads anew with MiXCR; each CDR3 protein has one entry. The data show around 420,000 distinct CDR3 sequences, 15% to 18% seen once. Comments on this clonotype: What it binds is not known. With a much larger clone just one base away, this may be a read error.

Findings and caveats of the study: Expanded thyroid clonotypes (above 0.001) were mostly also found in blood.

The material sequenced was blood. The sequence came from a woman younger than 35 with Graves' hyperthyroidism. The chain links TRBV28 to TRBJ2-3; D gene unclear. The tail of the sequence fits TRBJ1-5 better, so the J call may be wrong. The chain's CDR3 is CASSLPFVGATDTQHF. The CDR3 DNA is TGTGCCAGCAGTCTCCCCTTTGTGGGAGCCACAGATACGCAGCATTTT.